Listed here are 31 T cell receptor beta chains from one sample, sequenced in a study of blood T cell repertoires in COVID-19. Repertoires were generated with immunoSEQ multiplex PCR, while TCRdb's copy carries only in-frame clones and drops some. The sample gives 200,000 to 250,000 clones, under 90% of which show up once; 3% to 4% is in the top ten. Sequencing was done on a sample of peripheral blood. The receptors here all came from an elderly woman with acute or convalescent COVID-19.

This clone was detected only a few times. The gene calls are TRBV6-5 and TRBJ2-1; the D is unclear. The CDR3 has 13 residues. Germline V gene data show CDR1 as MNHEY and CDR2 as SVGAGI. V lost 0 bases and J lost 15, with 15 bases in between. The CDR3: CASSYSEAFERFF. The CDR3 DNA follows: TGTGCCAGCAGTTACTCCGAAGCGTTTGAGAGGTTCTTC.

This clone has only a few counts. The gene calls are TRBV18 and TRBJ2-5, with 8 nucleotides matching TRBD1. V gave up 3 bases and J gave up 3 bases; unmatched junction bases: 3. CDR1 is KGHSH, CDR2 LQKENI, per germline. This CDR3 is 14 amino acids long. CDR3 nucleotides: TGTGCCAGCTCACCTCCAGGGGGCGAAGAGACCCAGTACTTC. Translated: CASSPPGGEETQYF.

This chain connects TRBV10-1 to TRBJ2-4, with 10 bases fitting TRBD2. This CDR3 spans 18 amino acids. V was clipped by 2 bases and J by 4 bases; unmatched bases: 11. Germline lookup yields CDR1 WNHNN and CDR2 SYGVQD (reference sequence). CDR3 DNA sequence: TGCGCCAGCAGTGAGGGTACAAGGTCTAGCGGGAGAAAAAACATTCAGTACTTC. This encodes CASSEGTRSSGRKNIQYF.

This rearrangement joins TRBV9 to TRBJ2-1; D is possibly TRBD2 (6 bases). The ends were cut back, 1 base at V and 2 bases at J, with 10 bases in the middle. The germline gives CDR1 SGDLS, CDR2 YYNGEE. The CDR3 runs to 15 residues. The CDR3 here is CASSVQGLPYNEQFF. The CDR3 DNA reads TGTGCCAGCAGCGTACAGGGACTCCCCTACAATGAGCAGTTCTTC. Full variable domain (outside the CDR3, taken from reference TRBV9 and TRBJ2-1): DSGVTQTPKHLITATGQRVTLRCSPRSGDLSVYWYQQSLDQGLQFLIQYYNGEERAKGNILERFSAQQFPDLHSELNLSSLELGDSALYFCASSVQGLPYNEQFFGPGTRLTVL.

The rearrangement joins TRBV3-1 (or the pseudogene TRBV3-2) to TRBJ2-1; possible D gene TRBD2, 5 bases. V was shortened by 1 base and J by 4 bases, with 20 bases between the two germline ends. Germline assignment: CDR1 LGHDT and CDR2 YNNKEL (reference sequence). This CDR3 is 18 amino acids long. Here the CDR3 DNA reads TGTGCCAGCAGCCAAGCCCCGGTAAGCGGCGCCAAGTACAATGAGCAGTTCTTC. This gives the protein CASSQAPVSGAKYNEQFF.

This chain uses TRBV6-5 with TRBJ2-5; maybe TRBD2 (7 bases). Trimming took 5 bases from V and 4 from J, leaving 14 bases between them. This CDR3 comprises 14 residues. Germline values: CDR1 MNHEY, CDR2 SVGAGI. CDR3 amino acids: CASSRGGLPETQYF. The CDR3 coding sequence is TGTGCCAGCAGTAGGGGGGGACTACCAGAGACCCAGTACTTC.

The chain employs TRBV3-1 (or the pseudogene TRBV3-2) and TRBJ2-3; 14 bases are shared with TRBD2. The CDR3 is 19 amino acids. With V trimmed by 1 base and J by 4 bases, 10 bases remained unmatched. CDR1 and CDR2 from the germline V gene are LGHDT and YNNKEL (reference sequence). The CDR3 DNA reads as TGTGCCAGCAGCCAAGGAGGCCCTAGACTAGCGGGGGGGGCAGATACGCAGTATTTT. This translates into CASSQGGPRLAGGADTQYF.

This chain links TRBV4-1 with TRBJ1-3, with D perhaps TRBD1 (6 bases). This CDR3 has 15 residues. CDR1 MGHRA and CDR2 YSYEKL come from the germline V gene. Trimming removed 4 bases from V and 3 bases from J, with 13 bases in between. This CDR3 reads CASSRIQGGGNTIYF. CDR3 coding DNA: TGCGCCAGCAGCCGCATACAGGGTGGTGGAAACACCATATATTTT.

The J gene is TRBJ2-1, the V gene TRBV19; 9 bases agree with TRBD2. This CDR3 spans 17 amino acids. Germline trimming cut 0 bases from V and 7 bases from J; bases unmatched to any gene: 10. Germline lookup yields CDR1 LNHDA and CDR2 SQIVND (reference sequence). The CDR3 bases are TGTGCCAGTAGTATAGATCCGGTTAGCGGGGGTATGAATGAGCAGTTCTTC. Protein sequence: CASSIDPVSGGMNEQFF.

V is TRBV29-1 and J is TRBJ2-5; 10 positions agree with TRBD1. V lost 7 bases, J lost 5 bases, and 7 bases stayed unmatched. CDR1 and CDR2 from the germline V gene are SQVTM and ANQGSEA. There are 13 residues in the CDR3. The CDR3: CSAGQGVRETQYF. The CDR3 DNA reads TGCAGCGCCGGACAGGGGGTTAGGGAGACCCAGTACTTC.

A few counts support this clone. The rearrangement joins TRBV19 to TRBJ1-1, with D possibly being TRBD1 (6 bases). CDR1 LNHDA and CDR2 SQIVND come from the germline V gene (reference sequence). Trimming took 3 bases from V and 2 from J, leaving 10 bases between them. CDR3 length: 14 amino acids. The CDR3 DNA is TGTGCCAGTAGTATCATGACAGGTAACACTGAAGCTTTCTTT. It specifies CASSIMTGNTEAFF.

This chain links TRBV3-1 (or the pseudogene TRBV3-2) with TRBJ2-2; 7 nucleotides agree with TRBD1. V lost 8 bases to trimming and J lost 3 bases; unmatched junction nucleotides: 6. Germline V gene sequence: CDR1 LGHDT, CDR2 YNNKEL (reference sequence). The CDR3 is 14 residues long. CDR3 nucleotide sequence: TGTGCCAGCGTTCGAGGGGGCGACACCGGGGAGCTGTTTTTT. Residues: CASVRGGDTGELFF.

This clone has more than one count but fewer than ten. The J gene is TRBJ1-2, the V gene TRBV10-3; TRBD1 might be the D (6 bases). This CDR3 has 13 amino acids. The germline gives CDR1 ENHRY, CDR2 SYGVKD. V lost 2 bases to trimming and J lost 5 bases, with 9 bases between them. The CDR3 is CAISERQEYGYTF. The CDR3 bases are TGTGCCATCAGTGAGAGACAGGAGTATGGCTACACCTTC.

The chain uses TRBV20-1 and TRBJ2-3, with TRBD2 as a possible D gene (6 bases). The germline V and J ends were trimmed by 3 bases and 2 bases, with 21 bases remaining between them. CDR1 DFQATT and CDR2 SNEGSKA come from the germline V gene (reference sequence). This CDR3 contains 17 residues. CDR3 amino acids: CSASGGRDRAPTDTQYF. The DNA for the CDR3 is TGCAGTGCTAGTGGTGGGCGGGACCGAGCCCCCACAGATACGCAGTATTTT.

The rearrangement links TRBV5-1 to TRBJ1-3; tentatively, D is TRBD1 (5 bases). This CDR3 is built from 15 residues. Per the germline V gene, CDR1 is SGHRS and CDR2 is YFSETQ. Deletions cut 0 bases from V and 8 bases from J, with 15 bases between. CDR3 sequence (DNA): TGCGCCAGCAGCTTGGAAGCCAGGGTGTCCGACACCATATATTTT. It specifies CASSLEARVSDTIYF.

This clone was recorded a few times. The chain employs TRBV7-3 and TRBJ2-1; 8 bases agree with TRBD2. After removal of 8 bases from V and 9 bases from J, the junction contained 12 bases not matched to a gene. Germline V gene lookup returns CDR1 SGHTA and CDR2 FQGTGA. The CDR3 runs to 14 residues. CDR3 coding DNA: TGTGCCAGCCAACCGGGACTAGGTTTTGGTGAGCAGTTCTTC. This translates into CASQPGLGFGEQFF.

J is TRBJ1-2 and V is TRBV5-4; 7 nucleotides align to TRBD1. The CDR3 sequence is 14 residues long. The germline CDR1 and CDR2 sequences are SGHNT and YYREEE (reference sequence). With 2 bases clipped from V and 2 bases from J, the junction kept 3 bases outside the gene matches. CDR3 in amino acids: CASSFGTANYGYTF. As DNA, the CDR3 is TGTGCCAGCAGCTTCGGGACAGCCAACTATGGCTACACCTTC.

This clone has more than one count but fewer than ten. This chain uses TRBV19 with TRBJ1-4, with 8 bases lining up with TRBD1. The V segment lost 5 bases and the J segment 1 base; nucleotides outside the gene matches: 6. CDR3 length equals 16 residues. The germline V gene has CDR1 LNHDA and CDR2 SQIVND (reference sequence). The CDR3 is CASSDPGGVTNEKLFF. CDR3 sequence (DNA): TGTGCCAGTAGTGATCCAGGGGGCGTAACTAATGAAAAACTGTTTTTT.

This clone was observed a few times. This rearrangement joins TRBV2 to TRBJ1-5; D might be TRBD1 (5 bases). The CDR3 loop spans 14 amino acids. With 8 bases removed from V and 4 bases from J, the gap between germline ends came to 15 bases. Looked up from germline, CDR1 is SNHLY and CDR2 is FYNNEI. The CDR3, as DNA: TGTGCCAGCTCCTGGAGGGCAGGGAATCAGCCCCAGCATTTT. Residues: CASSWRAGNQPQHF.

The chain links TRBV6-4 to TRBJ2-3, with 7 nucleotides matching TRBD1. V lost 4 bases to trimming and J lost 1 base; unmatched junction nucleotides: 2. Germline V gene sequence: CDR1 MRHNA, CDR2 SNTAGT. This CDR3 has 14 amino acids. In nucleotides, the CDR3 is TGTGCCAGCAGTGCAGGACAGGGCACAGATACGCAGTATTTT. It specifies CASSAGQGTDTQYF.

This clone was counted only a few times. J is TRBJ1-1 and V is TRBV7-2; perhaps TRBD1 as D (6 bases). CDR1 and CDR2 (germline): SGHTA, FQGNSA. This CDR3 has 14 amino acids. V was shortened by 6 bases and J by 5 bases, with 16 bases between the two germline ends. CDR3 coding DNA: TGTGCCAGCAGTATAGCGGGGGGCAGGACTGAAGCTTTCTTT. Translation gives CASSIAGGRTEAFF.

The rearrangement uses TRBV11-3 and TRBJ2-5; D not resolved. This CDR3 is built from 11 residues. Trimming removed 3 bases from V and 5 bases from J, with 4 bases in between. The V gene's germline CDR1 is SGHNT and CDR2 YENEEA. CDR3 in DNA: TGTGCCAGCAGCTTGAGGGAGACCCAGTACTTC. Translating it yields CASSLRETQYF.

The CDR3 DNA is TGCGCCAGCAGCGGGGACACCGCGTCCTACAATGAGCAGTTCTTC. Translated: CASSGDTASYNEQFF. The chain employs TRBV5-1 and TRBJ2-1; weak D call: TRBD1 (6 bases). The CDR3 runs to 15 residues. Trimming took off 4 bases at V and 1 base at J, with 12 bases between the two ends. Germline V gene lookup returns CDR1 SGHRS and CDR2 YFSETQ.

This chain links TRBV19 with TRBJ1-5; the match to TRBD1 covers 7 bases. Germline CDR1 LNHDA, CDR2 SQIVND (reference sequence). V lost 7 bases to trimming and J lost 0 bases; unmatched junction nucleotides: 6. The CDR3 length is 15 residues. CDR3 protein: CASTKDRSSNQPQHF. The CDR3 nucleotides read TGTGCCAGTACCAAGGACAGGTCTAGCAATCAGCCCCAGCATTTT.

This clone has more than one count but fewer than ten. The rearrangement joins TRBV7-9 to TRBJ1-1; D possibly corresponds to TRBD1 (5 bases). CDR3 length: 15 residues. Germline V gene sequence: CDR1 SEHNR, CDR2 FQNEAQ (reference sequence). V lost 5 bases and J 0 bases, leaving 13 bases between the germline ends. The CDR3 coding sequence is TGTGCCAGCAGCCCCCCGGGGGTTTTGAACACTGAAGCTTTCTTT. As protein: CASSPPGVLNTEAFF.

The chain carries TRBV5-1 and TRBJ2-7; unclear D gene. The CDR3 is 15 amino acids. V was pared by 0 bases and J by 0 bases, with 10 bases between. In germline, CDR1 is SGHRS, CDR2 YFSETQ. CDR3 in DNA: TGCGCCAGCAGCTTGGGCGTTTCTTCCTCCTACGAGCAGTACTTC. Protein: CASSLGVSSSYEQYF.

This chain uses TRBV2 with TRBJ1-1, with a possible D match to TRBD1 (6 bases). The CDR3 sequence is 13 residues long. Trimming pared 7 bases from V and 13 bases from J, leaving 22 bases between. The germline CDR1 and CDR2 sequences are SNHLY and FYNNEI. CDR3 coding DNA: TGTGCCAGCATGTGGGGCATGACAGGAAACGTTTTCTTT. It yields the protein CASMWGMTGNVFF.

The V and J genes are TRBV5-4 and TRBJ2-3; 8 positions agree with TRBD1. Germline V CDR1 and CDR2: SGHNT, YYREEE (reference sequence). Losses at the gene ends were 2 bases for V and 7 bases for J; bases not matched to a gene: 3. The CDR3 consists of 13 residues. The CDR3 reads CASSLQGENTQYF. CDR3 DNA: TGTGCCAGCAGCTTACAGGGGGAAAATACGCAGTATTTT.

V is TRBV27 and J is TRBJ1-2; D perhaps matches TRBD1 (5 bases). This CDR3 has 15 amino acids. V shed 4 bases and J shed 2 bases, with 14 bases lying between them. Germline lookup yields CDR1 MNHEY and CDR2 SMNVEV (reference sequence). The CDR3 DNA reads as TGTGCCAGCAGTTCCCCGGGCGGGGGGAACTATGGCTACACCTTC. It is translated as CASSSPGGGNYGYTF.

This clone came up a few times. This rearrangement joins TRBV10-3 to TRBJ2-7, with D perhaps TRBD1 (5 bases). V was cut by 3 bases and J by 0 bases, with 9 bases left in between. The CDR3 has 14 amino acids. Per the germline V gene, CDR1 is ENHRY and CDR2 is SYGVKD. The CDR3 here is CAISDQGYSYEQYF. CDR3 nucleotide sequence: TGTGCCATCAGTGACCAGGGATACTCCTACGAGCAGTACTTC.

The genes are TRBV5-1 and TRBJ2-1, with 9 bases that match TRBD1. V trimming: 2 bases; J trimming: 8 bases; junction bases outside the gene matches: 14. The CDR3 sequence is 17 residues long. Germline CDR1 and CDR2: SGHRS and YFSETQ. CDR3: CASSLTGGLLGRYEQFF. In DNA, the CDR3 is TGCGCCAGCAGCTTAACAGGGGGCCTATTAGGGAGATATGAGCAGTTCTTC. The full variable domain, completed using reference TRBV5-1 and TRBJ2-1, is KAGVTQTPRYLIKTRGQQVTLSCSPISGHRSVSWYQQTPGQGLQFLFEYFSETQRNKGNFPGRFSGRQFSNSRSEMNVSTLELGDSALYLCASSLTGGLLGRYEQFFGPGTRLTVL.